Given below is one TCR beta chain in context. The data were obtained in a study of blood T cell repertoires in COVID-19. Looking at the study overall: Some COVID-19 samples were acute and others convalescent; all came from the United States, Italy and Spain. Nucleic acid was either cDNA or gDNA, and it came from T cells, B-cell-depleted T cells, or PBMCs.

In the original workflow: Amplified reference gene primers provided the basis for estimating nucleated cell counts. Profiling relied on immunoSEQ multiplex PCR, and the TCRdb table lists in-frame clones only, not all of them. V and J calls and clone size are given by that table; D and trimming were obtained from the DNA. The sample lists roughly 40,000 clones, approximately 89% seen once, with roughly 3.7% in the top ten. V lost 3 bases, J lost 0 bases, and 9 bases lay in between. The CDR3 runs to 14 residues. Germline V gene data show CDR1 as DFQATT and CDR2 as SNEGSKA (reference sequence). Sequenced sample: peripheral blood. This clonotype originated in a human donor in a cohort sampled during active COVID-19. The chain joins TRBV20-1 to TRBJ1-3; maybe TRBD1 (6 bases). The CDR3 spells CSASLGGSGNTIYF. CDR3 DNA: TGCAGTGCTAGTCTAGGGGGCTCTGGAAACACCATATATTTT.